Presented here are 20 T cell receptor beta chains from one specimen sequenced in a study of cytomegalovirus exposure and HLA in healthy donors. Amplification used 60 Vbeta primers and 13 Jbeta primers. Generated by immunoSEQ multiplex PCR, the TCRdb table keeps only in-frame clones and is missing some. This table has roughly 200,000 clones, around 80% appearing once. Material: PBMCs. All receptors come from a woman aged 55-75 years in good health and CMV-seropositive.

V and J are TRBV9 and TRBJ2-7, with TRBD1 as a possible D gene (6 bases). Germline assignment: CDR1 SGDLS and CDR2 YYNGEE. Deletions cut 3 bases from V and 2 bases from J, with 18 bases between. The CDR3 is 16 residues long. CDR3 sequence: CASSAPASTGTYEQYF. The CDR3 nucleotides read TGTGCCAGCAGCGCTCCAGCTTCGACAGGCACCTACGAGCAGTACTTC.

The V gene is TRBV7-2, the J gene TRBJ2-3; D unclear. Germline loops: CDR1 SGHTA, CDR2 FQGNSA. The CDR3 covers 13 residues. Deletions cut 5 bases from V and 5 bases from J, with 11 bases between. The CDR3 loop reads CASSIGARDTQYF. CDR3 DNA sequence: TGTGCCAGCAGCATTGGAGCGCGAGATACGCAGTATTTT.

In DNA form, the CDR3 reads TGTGCCAGCAGTTATCCCGACCCGGGACTAGCGGGGGCCCCGAACACCGGGGAGCTGTTTTTT. It yields the protein CASSYPDPGLAGAPNTGELFF. The chain is built from TRBV28 and TRBJ2-2, with 14 positions matching TRBD2. Germline loops: CDR1 MDHEN, CDR2 SYDVKM. The CDR3 length is 21 residues. V lost 4 bases and J lost 0; bases outside the gene matches: 13.

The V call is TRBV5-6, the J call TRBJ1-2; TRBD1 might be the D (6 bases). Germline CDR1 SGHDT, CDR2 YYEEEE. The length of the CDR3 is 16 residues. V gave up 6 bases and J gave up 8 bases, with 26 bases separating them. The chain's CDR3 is CASNPEGGLAKNGYTF. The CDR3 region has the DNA TGTGCCAGCAACCCAGAAGGGGGTCTTGCGAAGAACGGCTACACCTTC.

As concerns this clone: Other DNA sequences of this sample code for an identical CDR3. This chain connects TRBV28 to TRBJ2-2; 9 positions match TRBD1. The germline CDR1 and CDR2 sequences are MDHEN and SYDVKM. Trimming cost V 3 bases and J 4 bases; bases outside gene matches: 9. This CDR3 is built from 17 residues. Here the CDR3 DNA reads TGTGCCAGCAGTTTCCCTTCGGGACAGGGCGTCACCGGGGAGCTGTTTTTT. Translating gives CASSFPSGQGVTGELFF.

The CDR3 loop is CATGTRSTDTQYF. CDR3 DNA sequence: TGTGCCACCGGGACTAGAAGCACAGATACGCAGTATTTT. The J gene is TRBJ2-3, the V gene TRBV6-1; 8 bases agree with TRBD2. Germline V lookup: CDR1 MNHNS, CDR2 SASEGT. The CDR3 consists of 13 residues. The trim removed 10 bases at V and 0 bases at J, leaving 3 bases unmatched.

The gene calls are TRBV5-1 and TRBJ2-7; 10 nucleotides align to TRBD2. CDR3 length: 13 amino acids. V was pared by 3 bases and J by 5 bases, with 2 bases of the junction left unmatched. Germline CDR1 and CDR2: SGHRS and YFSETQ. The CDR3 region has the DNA TGCGCCAGCAGCTCGGGACTAGCGCACGAGCAGTACTTC. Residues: CASSSGLAHEQYF.

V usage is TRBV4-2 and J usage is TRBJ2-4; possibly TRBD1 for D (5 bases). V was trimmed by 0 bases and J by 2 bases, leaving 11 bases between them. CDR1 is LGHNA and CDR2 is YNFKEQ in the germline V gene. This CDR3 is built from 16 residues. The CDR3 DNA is TGTGCCAGCAGCCAAGAGACAGTGGCGACCAAAAACATTCAGTACTTC. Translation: CASSQETVATKNIQYF.

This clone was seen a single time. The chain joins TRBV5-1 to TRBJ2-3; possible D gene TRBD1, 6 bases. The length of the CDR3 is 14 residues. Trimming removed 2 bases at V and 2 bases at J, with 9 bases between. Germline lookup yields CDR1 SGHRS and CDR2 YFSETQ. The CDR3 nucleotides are TGCGCCAGCAGCTTAGGACAGCTCACAGATACGCAGTATTTT. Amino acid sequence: CASSLGQLTDTQYF.

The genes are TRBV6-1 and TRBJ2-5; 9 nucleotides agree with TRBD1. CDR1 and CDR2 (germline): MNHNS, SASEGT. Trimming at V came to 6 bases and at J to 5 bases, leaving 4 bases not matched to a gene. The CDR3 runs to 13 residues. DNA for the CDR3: TGTGCCAGCAGGAGGACAGGGGATGAGACCCAGTACTTC. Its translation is CASRRTGDETQYF.

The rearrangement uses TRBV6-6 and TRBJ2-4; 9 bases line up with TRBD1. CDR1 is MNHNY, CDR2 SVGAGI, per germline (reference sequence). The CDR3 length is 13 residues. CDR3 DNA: TGTGCAACGGGACAGGGAACCAAAAACATTCAGTACTTC. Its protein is CATGQGTKNIQYF.

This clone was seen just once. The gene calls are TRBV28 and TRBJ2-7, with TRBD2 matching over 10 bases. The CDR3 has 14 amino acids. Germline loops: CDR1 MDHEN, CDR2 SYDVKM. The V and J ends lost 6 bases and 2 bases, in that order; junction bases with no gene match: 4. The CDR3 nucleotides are TGTGCCAGCAGATTCAGCGGGGGGGCCTACGAGCAGTACTTC. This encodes CASRFSGGAYEQYF.

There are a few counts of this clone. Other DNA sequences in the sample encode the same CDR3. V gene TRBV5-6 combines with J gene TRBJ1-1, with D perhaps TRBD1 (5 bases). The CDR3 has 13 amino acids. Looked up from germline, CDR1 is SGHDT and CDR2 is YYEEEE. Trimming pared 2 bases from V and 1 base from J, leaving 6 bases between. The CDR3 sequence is CASSLQENTEAFF. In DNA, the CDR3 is TGTGCCAGCAGCTTACAGGAGAACACTGAAGCTTTCTTT.

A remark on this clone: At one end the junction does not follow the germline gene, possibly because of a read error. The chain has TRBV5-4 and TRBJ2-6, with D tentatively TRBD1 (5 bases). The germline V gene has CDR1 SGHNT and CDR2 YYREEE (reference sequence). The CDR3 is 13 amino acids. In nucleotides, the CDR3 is TGTGCCAGCGGCCGGTCTGGGGCCAACGGCCTGACTTTC. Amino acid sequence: CASGRSGANGLTF.

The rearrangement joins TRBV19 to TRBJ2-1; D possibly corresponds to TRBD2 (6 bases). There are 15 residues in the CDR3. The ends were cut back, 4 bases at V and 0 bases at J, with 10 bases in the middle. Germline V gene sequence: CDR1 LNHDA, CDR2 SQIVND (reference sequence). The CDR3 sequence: CASSRTNYSYNEQFF. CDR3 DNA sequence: TGTGCCAGTAGTAGGACTAACTACTCCTACAATGAGCAGTTCTTC.

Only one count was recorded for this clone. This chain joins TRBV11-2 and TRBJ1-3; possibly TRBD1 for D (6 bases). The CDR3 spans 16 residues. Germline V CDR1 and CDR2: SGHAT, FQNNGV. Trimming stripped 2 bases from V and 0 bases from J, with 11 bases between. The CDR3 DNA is TGTGCCAGCAGCTTACGTGGGGGCCACTCTGGAAACACCATATATTTT. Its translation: CASSLRGGHSGNTIYF.

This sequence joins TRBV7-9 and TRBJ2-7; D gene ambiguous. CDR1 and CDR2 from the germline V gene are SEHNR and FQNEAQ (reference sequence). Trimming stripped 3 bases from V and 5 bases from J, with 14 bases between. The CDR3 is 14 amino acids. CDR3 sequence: CASSFARTENEQYF. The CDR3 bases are TGTGCCAGCAGCTTCGCCCGTACAGAGAACGAGCAGTACTTC. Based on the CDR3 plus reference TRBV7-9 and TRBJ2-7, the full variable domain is DTGVSQNPRHKITKRGQNVTFRCDPISEHNRLYWYRQTLGQGPEFLTYFQNEAQLEKSRLLSDRFSAERPKGSFSTLEIQRTEQGDSAMYLCASSFARTENEQYFGPGTRLTVT.

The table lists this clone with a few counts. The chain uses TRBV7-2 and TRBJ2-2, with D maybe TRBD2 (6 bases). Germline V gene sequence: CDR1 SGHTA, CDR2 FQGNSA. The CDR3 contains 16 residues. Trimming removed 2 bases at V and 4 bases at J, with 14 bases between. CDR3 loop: CASSLSGQGGTGELFF. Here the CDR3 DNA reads TGTGCCAGCAGCTTATCCGGGCAGGGAGGCACCGGGGAGCTGTTTTTT.

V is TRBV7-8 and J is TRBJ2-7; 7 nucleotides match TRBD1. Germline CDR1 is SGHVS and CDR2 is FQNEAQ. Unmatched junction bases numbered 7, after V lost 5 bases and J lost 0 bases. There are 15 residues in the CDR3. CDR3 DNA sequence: TGTGCCAGCAGCCGTGACAGGGAACCCTCCTACGAGCAGTACTTC. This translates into CASSRDREPSYEQYF.

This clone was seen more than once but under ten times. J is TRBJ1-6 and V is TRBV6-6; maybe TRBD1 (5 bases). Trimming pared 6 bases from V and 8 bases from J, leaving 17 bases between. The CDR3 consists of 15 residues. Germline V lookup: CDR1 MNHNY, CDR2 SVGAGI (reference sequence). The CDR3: CASRIEGARDSPLHF. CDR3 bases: TGTGCCAGCAGGATAGAAGGGGCAAGGGATTCACCCCTCCACTTT.